Shown below are 28 T cell receptor beta chains from a single sample sequenced in a study of blood T cell repertoires in COVID-19. Produced via immunoSEQ multiplex PCR; TCRdb's table is partial and in-frame only. The sample carries roughly 62,000 clones, 65% to 85% recorded once. Sample: peripheral blood. The receptors shown here come from an elderly man with COVID-19, enrolled during active disease.

CDR3 DNA: TGTGCCAGCAGCCCGAGGCGGGTTTACTATGGCTACACCTTC. It yields the protein CASSPRRVYYGYTF. V is TRBV7-8 and J is TRBJ1-2, with D uncertain. V lost 5 bases to trimming and J lost 3 bases, with 13 bases between them. The CDR3 runs 14 residues. Germline CDR1 and CDR2: SGHVS and FQNEAQ.

This clone was counted a few times. The V and J genes are TRBV4-1 and TRBJ2-3, with 11 nucleotides matching TRBD2. Germline V gene lookup returns CDR1 MGHRA and CDR2 YSYEKL. The CDR3 is made up of 17 amino acids. Unmatched junction bases numbered 10, after V lost 6 bases and J lost 2 bases. CDR3 amino acids: CASSPPGLAVPTDTQYF. CDR3 bases: TGCGCCAGCAGTCCACCGGGACTAGCGGTCCCCACAGATACGCAGTATTTT.

The V gene is TRBV6-5, the J gene TRBJ1-5, with 8 positions matching TRBD1. Germline-derived CDR1 and CDR2 are MNHEY and SVGAGI. V gave up 6 bases and J gave up 2 bases; unmatched junction bases: 6. The CDR3 has 15 residues. The CDR3 sequence: CASSSTGGRNQPQHF. As DNA, the CDR3 is TGTGCCAGCAGCTCCACAGGGGGACGCAATCAGCCCCAGCATTTT.

The CDR3 DNA sequence: TGCGCCAGCAGCTTGGGCGGGGTAGAAGATACGCAGTATTTT. Translating gives CASSLGGVEDTQYF. J is TRBJ2-3 and V is TRBV5-1; tentative D call: TRBD2 (6 bases). The V gene lost 0 bases and the J gene lost 5 bases, with 10 bases spanning the gap. The CDR3 has 14 residues. The germline V gene has CDR1 SGHRS and CDR2 YFSETQ. The entire variable domain, with the rest obtained from reference TRBV5-1 and TRBJ2-3, is as follows: KAGVTQTPRYLIKTRGQQVTLSCSPISGHRSVSWYQQTPGQGLQFLFEYFSETQRNKGNFPGRFSGRQFSNSRSEMNVSTLELGDSALYLCASSLGGVEDTQYFGPGTRLTVL.

J is TRBJ2-7 and V is TRBV19, with 12 bases that match TRBD1. Germline V CDR1 and CDR2: LNHDA, SQIVND (reference sequence). The CDR3 is 13 residues long. Trimming removed 9 bases from V and 7 bases from J; junction bases left unmatched: 7. The CDR3 here is CARTGQGAREQYV. The CDR3 DNA reads TGTGCCAGAACGGGACAGGGGGCGCGGGAGCAGTACGTC.

This clone has just one count. This rearrangement joins TRBV7-2 to TRBJ1-3, with D maybe TRBD1 (5 bases). V lost 7 bases and J lost 13, with 20 bases in between. The CDR3 spans 13 residues. Germline assignment: CDR1 SGHTA and CDR2 FQGNSA. The CDR3 DNA reads TGTGCCAGCACTCCGGTCGGAGGGGTGGGGATATATTTT. This translates into CASTPVGGVGIYF.

The chain links TRBV27 to TRBJ2-7; TRBD2 matches 9 bases. The CDR3 consists of 16 residues. The germline gives CDR1 MNHEY, CDR2 SMNVEV (reference sequence). Trimming cost V 10 bases and J 7 bases; bases outside gene matches: 20. Written as DNA, the CDR3 is TGTGCCACCACACCTGTAGGGGCTAGCGGGGCTTGGGAGCAGTACTTC. This sequence encodes CATTPVGASGAWEQYF.

The chain joins TRBV20-1 to TRBJ2-3, with 8 bases fitting TRBD2. The CDR3 runs 14 residues. The ends lost 3 bases at V and 5 bases at J; junction bases unmatched: 7. From germline, CDR1 is DFQATT and CDR2 SNEGSKA (reference sequence). The CDR3 loop reads CSASTAGGRDTQYF. The CDR3 DNA sequence: TGCAGTGCTAGTACGGCGGGGGGCCGAGATACGCAGTATTTT.

The gene calls are TRBV29-1 and TRBJ1-1; 7 bases are shared with TRBD1. The CDR3 runs 13 residues. Losses at the gene ends were 5 bases for V and 4 bases for J; bases not matched to a gene: 7. Germline V gives CDR1 SQVTM, CDR2 ANQGSEA. The DNA for the CDR3 is TGCAGCGTTCGACAGGGACGGGGCACTGAAGCTTTCTTT. Its protein is CSVRQGRGTEAFF.

V is TRBV30 and J is TRBJ1-2; 12 nucleotides match TRBD1. This CDR3 region has 15 residues. V trimming: 1 base; J trimming: 6 bases; junction bases outside the gene matches: 6. Germline lookup yields CDR1 GTSNPN and CDR2 SVGIG (reference sequence). Written as DNA, the CDR3 is TGTGCCTGGAGTGCCGGGACAGGGGGCGCGGATGGCTACACCTTC. This gives the protein CAWSAGTGGADGYTF.

The chain recombines TRBV4-1 with TRBJ2-1, with 11 positions matching TRBD2. Trimming at V came to 6 bases and at J to 3 bases, leaving 4 bases not matched to a gene. The length of the CDR3 is 15 residues. Germline lookup yields CDR1 MGHRA and CDR2 YSYEKL. The CDR3 nucleotides are TGCGCCAGCAGGAGGGGACTAGCGGACTACAATGAGCAGTTCTTC. Encoded protein: CASRRGLADYNEQFF.

CDR3: CASSTKRGADTQYF. The CDR3 nucleotides read TGTGCCAGTAGTACCAAGCGGGGGGCAGATACGCAGTATTTT. The gene calls are TRBV19 and TRBJ2-3; 9 bases are a match to TRBD2. V shed 4 bases and J 4 bases; nucleotides not matched to a gene: 3. Germline values: CDR1 LNHDA, CDR2 SQIVND (reference sequence). This CDR3 is built from 14 residues.

The chain couples TRBV28 to TRBJ1-6, with 7 bases lining up with TRBD1. Trimming removed 6 bases from V and 10 bases from J; junction bases left unmatched: 6. Looked up from germline, CDR1 is MDHEN and CDR2 is SYDVKM. The CDR3 extends over 13 amino acids. The chain's CDR3 is CASRGQKYSPLHF. The CDR3, as DNA: TGTGCCAGCAGGGGACAGAAATACTCACCCCTCCACTTT.

This chain links TRBV5-1 with TRBJ1-1; a weak D match, TRBD1 (5 bases). The CDR3 is 15 residues long. With 4 bases removed from V and 5 bases from J, the gap between germline ends came to 18 bases. The V gene's germline CDR1 is SGHRS and CDR2 YFSETQ. The DNA of the CDR3 is TGCGCCAGCAGCGCGTCTCGGGGGGTTGGTACTGAAGCTTTCTTT. The encoded protein is CASSASRGVGTEAFF.

The rearrangement joins TRBV7-8 to TRBJ1-4; D unclear. Trimming shortened V by 4 bases and J by 8 bases, and 8 bases separated the two germline ends. In germline, CDR1 is SGHVS, CDR2 FQNEAQ. The CDR3 contains 12 residues. CDR3 protein: CASSSLREKLFF. The DNA of the CDR3 is TGTGCCAGCAGCTCCCTCCGGGAAAAACTGTTTTTT.

This chain connects TRBV11-2 to TRBJ1-4; D unclear. The CDR3 covers 14 residues. V was clipped by 5 bases and J by 5 bases, with 12 bases between them. Germline V gene data show CDR1 as SGHAT and CDR2 as FQNNGV. The CDR3 DNA is TGTGCCAGCAGCCGGGGAGAGCGAAATGAAAAACTGTTTTTT. Translating it yields CASSRGERNEKLFF.

The gene calls are TRBV7-9 and TRBJ2-3; 8 nucleotides align to TRBD1. CDR1 and CDR2 (germline): SEHNR, FQNEAQ (reference sequence). Losses at the gene ends were 5 bases for V and 5 bases for J; bases not matched to a gene: 0. This CDR3 is 12 amino acids long. For the CDR3, the DNA is TGTGCCAGCAGCGGGACAGGAGATACGCAGTATTTT. Its protein product is CASSGTGDTQYF.

The CDR3 reads CASSLDRRTYEQYF. The CDR3 coding sequence is TGTGCCAGCAGCTTGGACAGGAGAACCTACGAGCAGTACTTC. V gene TRBV5-5 combines with J gene TRBJ2-7; weak D call: TRBD1 (5 bases). Germline CDR1 SGHKS, CDR2 YYEKEE (reference sequence). The length of the CDR3 is 14 residues. Trimming stripped 0 bases from V and 2 bases from J, with 9 bases between.

The rearrangement links TRBV11-2 to TRBJ2-2, with TRBD2 matching 8 bases. The ends lost 6 bases at V and 7 bases at J; junction bases unmatched: 13. There are 16 residues in the CDR3. CDR1 and CDR2 from the germline V gene are SGHAT and FQNNGV. The CDR3 bases are TGTGCCAGCAGGCCAGGCGGTAGCGGGACGGTCGGGGAGCTGTTTTTT. Translation gives CASRPGGSGTVGELFF.

The chain couples TRBV6-2 or TRBV6-3 to TRBJ2-7; TRBD1 agrees at 7 bases. CDR1 is MNHEY, CDR2 SVGEGT, per germline. This CDR3 is 14 amino acids long. Germline trimming cut 0 bases from V and 4 bases from J; bases unmatched to any gene: 3. DNA of the CDR3: TGTGCCAGCAGTTACTCAGGGGGCAGGTACGAGCAGTACTTC. This sequence encodes CASSYSGGRYEQYF.

The chain couples TRBV30 to TRBJ1-2; perhaps TRBD1 as D (5 bases). The germline V and J ends were trimmed by 3 bases and 8 bases, with 19 bases remaining between them. The CDR3 contains 14 residues. Germline CDR1 GTSNPN, CDR2 SVGIG (reference sequence). The CDR3 bases are TGTGCCTGGAGAAGGGGCACTCGTCCCACGGGCTACACCTTC. Protein product: CAWRRGTRPTGYTF.

The chain carries TRBV6-5 and TRBJ2-7, with no clear D. Germline V CDR1 and CDR2: MNHEY, SVGAGI. This CDR3 is 13 amino acids long. V lost 5 bases to trimming and J lost 4 bases, with 12 bases between them. CDR3 in DNA: TGTGCCAGCAGTCCAGTATCCTCTTACGAGCAGTACGTC. The encoded protein is CASSPVSSYEQYV.

The rearrangement links TRBV4-1 to TRBJ2-1; tentatively, D is TRBD2 (6 bases). The CDR3 is made up of 14 amino acids. The V end was cut by 6 bases, the J end by 3 bases, with 12 bases between. The germline gives CDR1 MGHRA, CDR2 YSYEKL. Here the CDR3 reads CASSPLASYNEQFF. CDR3 in DNA: TGCGCCAGCAGTCCACTAGCTAGCTACAATGAGCAGTTCTTC.

The genes are TRBV29-1 and TRBJ1-2, with a weak D call TRBD1 (6 bases). Germline V gene sequence: CDR1 SQVTM, CDR2 ANQGSEA. The CDR3 extends over 14 amino acids. Trimming pared 6 bases from V and 6 bases from J, leaving 20 bases between. CDR3 region: CSVSYRADVDGYTF. The CDR3 DNA sequence: TGCAGCGTGTCCTACAGGGCTGATGTAGATGGCTACACCTTC.

This sequence joins TRBV7-9 and TRBJ2-2; 9 bases agree with TRBD2. J gave up 4 bases and V 5 bases, and 5 bases lay outside the gene matches. The CDR3 sequence is 15 residues long. Germline-derived CDR1 and CDR2 are SEHNR and FQNEAQ (reference sequence). This CDR3 reads CASSPGTSRTGELFF. The CDR3 DNA follows: TGTGCCAGCAGCCCCGGGACTAGCCGCACCGGGGAGCTGTTTTTT.

The CDR3 DNA is TGTGCCAGCAGACCCGGAGGGTCGAGCACAGATACGCAGTATTTT. As protein: CASRPGGSSTDTQYF. The chain recombines TRBV6-6 with TRBJ2-3, with D possibly TRBD2 on 6 matching bases. The germline gives CDR1 MNHNY, CDR2 SVGAGI (reference sequence). There are 15 residues in the CDR3. Trimming cost V 6 bases and J 0 bases, with 13 bases left between them.

This clone was found once. This chain joins TRBV7-9 and TRBJ2-7; D is possibly TRBD1 (5 bases). The CDR3 has 14 residues. V gave up 1 base and J gave up 2 bases, with 9 bases separating them. Per germline, CDR1 SEHNR and CDR2 FQNEAQ (reference sequence). In DNA, the CDR3 is TGTGCCAGCAGCTTAGGGATCAGGGCCTACGAGCAGTACTTC. This codes for CASSLGIRAYEQYF.

The chain combines TRBV27 with TRBJ1-5; a possible D gene is TRBD1 (6 bases). From germline, CDR1 is MNHEY and CDR2 SMNVEV (reference sequence). This CDR3 has 16 residues. The ends were cut back, 8 bases at V and 1 base at J, with 18 bases in the middle. The CDR3 DNA follows: TGTGCCAGCCGGGCCACCGCAGGGGTAAGCAATCAGCCCCAGCATTTT. It is translated as CASRATAGVSNQPQHF.